Below are 21 T cell receptor beta chains sequenced from a single sample in a study of blood T cell repertoires in COVID-19. Generated by immunoSEQ multiplex PCR, the TCRdb table keeps only in-frame clones and is missing some. The table lists 250,000 to 300,000 clones, about 81% of them singletons. The sample consisted of PBMCs or T cells enriched from blood (not recorded which). The receptors were gathered from a man aged 25 to 45 with acute COVID-19.

The chain uses TRBV2 and TRBJ1-1, with D perhaps TRBD1 (5 bases). This CDR3 spans 14 amino acids. With 6 bases removed from V and 1 base from J, the gap between germline ends came to 12 bases. The V gene's germline CDR1 is SNHLY and CDR2 FYNNEI. The chain's CDR3 is CASSYDRSNTEAFF. DNA of the CDR3: TGTGCCAGCAGCTATGACAGATCGAACACTGAAGCTTTCTTT.

The genes are TRBV28 and TRBJ2-1, with TRBD1 matching over 10 bases. This CDR3 is built from 18 residues. The V segment lost 1 base and the J segment 4 bases; nucleotides outside the gene matches: 10. Germline V gene lookup returns CDR1 MDHEN and CDR2 SYDVKM. CDR3 nucleotide sequence: TGTGCCAGCAGTTTATCACGAGGACCGGGACAGGGGTACAATGAGCAGTTCTTC. This encodes CASSLSRGPGQGYNEQFF.

This chain connects TRBV28 to TRBJ1-2; D call uncertain. The CDR3 is 14 residues long. Germline-derived CDR1 and CDR2 are MDHEN and SYDVKM. The V end lost 0 bases, the J end lost 4 bases, and 9 bases lay between the germline ends. This CDR3 is CASSLWEGGYGYTF. The CDR3 coding sequence is TGTGCCAGCAGTTTATGGGAGGGCGGCTATGGCTACACCTTC.

The CDR3: CASSQNRGRQPQHF. The DNA of the CDR3 is TGTGCCAGCTCACAAAACAGGGGGCGGCAGCCCCAGCATTTT. The chain carries TRBV18 and TRBJ1-5; 9 bases match TRBD1. V gave up 4 bases and J gave up 7 bases; unmatched junction bases: 5. This CDR3 region has 14 residues. CDR1 is KGHSH and CDR2 is LQKENI in the germline V gene.

The chain has TRBV4-3 and TRBJ2-5, with 14 bases lining up with TRBD2. J lost 2 bases, V lost 0 bases, and 8 bases had no gene match. Germline V gene lookup returns CDR1 LGHNA and CDR2 YSLEER. The CDR3 runs 19 residues. The CDR3: CASSQEIPGLAGVQETQYF. CDR3 nucleotides: TGCGCCAGCAGCCAAGAGATCCCGGGACTAGCGGGAGTGCAAGAGACCCAGTACTTC.

The chain has TRBV27 and TRBJ1-3; perhaps TRBD1 as D (5 bases). Trimming left V 6 bases short and J 0 bases short, with 12 bases between. CDR3 size: 15 residues. CDR1 is MNHEY and CDR2 is SMNVEV in the germline V gene (reference sequence). The CDR3 DNA sequence: TGTGCCAGCAGGGCAACAGGAACCTCTGGAAACACCATATATTTT. Its protein is CASRATGTSGNTIYF.

The V and J genes are TRBV29-1 and TRBJ1-4, with D hard to call. This CDR3 contains 15 residues. Trimming cost V 4 bases and J 3 bases, with 15 bases left between them. The germline CDR1 and CDR2 sequences are SQVTM and ANQGSEA. The CDR3 spells CSVARVAGPNEKLFF. Here the CDR3 DNA reads TGCAGCGTTGCCCGTGTGGCAGGCCCTAATGAAAAACTGTTTTTT.

The gene calls are TRBV5-5 and TRBJ2-1; 7 nucleotides line up with TRBD1. CDR3 length: 15 residues. After removal of 1 base from V and 8 bases from J, the junction contained 9 bases not matched to a gene. CDR1 is SGHKS, CDR2 YYEKEE, per germline (reference sequence). The CDR3 coding sequence is TGTGCCAGCAGCTTGAGTCCAGGGGACAGTGATGAGCAGTTCTTC. The encoded protein is CASSLSPGDSDEQFF.

The chain combines TRBV10-3 with TRBJ2-7; D is ambiguous. The CDR3 contains 11 residues. The germline V and J ends were trimmed by 6 bases and 1 base, with 4 bases remaining between them. Germline V gene data show CDR1 as ENHRY and CDR2 as SYGVKD. CDR3 protein: CAISNSYEQYV. CDR3 DNA sequence: TGTGCCATCAGCAATTCCTACGAGCAGTACGTC.

This clone was recorded only once. The V gene is TRBV21-1, the J gene TRBJ1-2; the tabulated D call, TRBD1, remains unverified against the DNA. TRBV21-1 is a listed pseudogene. There are 14 residues in the CDR3. CDR3 sequence reads: CASSNNQGRDGYTF. The CDR3 DNA sequence: TGTGCCAGCAGCAATAACCAGGGGAGAGATGGCTACACCTTC.

The J gene is TRBJ2-3, the V gene TRBV27; 7 bases fit TRBD2. Germline V gene sequence: CDR1 MNHEY, CDR2 SMNVEV (reference sequence). Trimming took 2 bases from V and 6 from J; bases not matched to a gene: 14. The CDR3 has 17 amino acids. CDR3 sequence: CASSLRRGGSPSDTQYF. As DNA, the CDR3 is TGTGCCAGCAGTTTAAGGAGGGGCGGGAGCCCGTCGGATACGCAGTATTTT.

The chain joins TRBV7-9 to TRBJ2-1; tentatively, D is TRBD1 (5 bases). Trimming pared 5 bases from V and 1 base from J, leaving 9 bases between. The CDR3 runs to 14 residues. Germline V gene sequence: CDR1 SEHNR, CDR2 FQNEAQ (reference sequence). CDR3 DNA: TGTGCCAGCAGCCCACGACAGTCCTACAATGAGCAGTTCTTC. Protein sequence: CASSPRQSYNEQFF.

V usage is TRBV5-6 and J usage is TRBJ2-2; D possibly corresponds to TRBD1 (5 bases). Between the trimmed V and J ends, which lost 0 bases and 3 bases, there was a span of 12 bases. This CDR3 is built from 16 residues. Per germline, CDR1 SGHDT and CDR2 YYEEEE. The CDR3 spells CASSLVGDRYTGELFF. The CDR3 bases are TGTGCCAGCAGCTTGGTAGGAGACAGATACACCGGGGAGCTGTTTTTT. Variable domain in full (rest from reference TRBV5-6 and TRBJ2-2): DAGVTQSPTHLIKTRGQQVTLRCSPKSGHDTVSWYQQALGQGPQFIFQYYEEEERQRGNFPDRFSGHQFPNYSSELNVNALLLGDSALYLCASSLVGDRYTGELFFGEGSRLTVL.

The CDR3 DNA reads as TGTGCCAGCAGCGAGGCCCCCCCCGGGACAGAAGAGACCCAGTACTTC. Encoded protein: CASSEAPPGTEETQYF. V is TRBV9 and J is TRBJ2-5; 7 bases are shared with TRBD1. The CDR3 consists of 16 residues. J was trimmed by 3 bases and V by 3 bases; bases with no gene match: 11. Germline V lookup: CDR1 SGDLS, CDR2 YYNGEE. Drawing the rest from reference TRBV9 and TRBJ2-5, the complete variable domain is DSGVTQTPKHLITATGQRVTLRCSPRSGDLSVYWYQQSLDQGLQFLIQYYNGEERAKGNILERFSAQQFPDLHSELNLSSLELGDSALYFCASSEAPPGTEETQYFGPGTRLLVL.

The rearrangement uses TRBV30 and TRBJ2-1; 8 bases map to TRBD1. Germline V gene lookup returns CDR1 GTSNPN and CDR2 SVGIG (reference sequence). The CDR3 contains 12 residues. V lost 2 bases to trimming and J lost 12 bases; unmatched junction nucleotides: 6. The CDR3 is CAWSNTGGRQFF. The CDR3, as DNA: TGTGCCTGGAGTAATACAGGGGGTAGGCAGTTCTTC.

This chain connects TRBV7-8 to TRBJ1-1; TRBD1 matches at 7 bases. The V and J ends lost 3 bases and 1 base, in that order; junction bases with no gene match: 8. Per germline, CDR1 SGHVS and CDR2 FQNEAQ. The CDR3 length is 16 residues. The CDR3 DNA is TGTGCCAGCAGCTTCGGAGGTCGGGACAGGAACACTGAAGCTTTCTTT. This sequence encodes CASSFGGRDRNTEAFF.

The chain's CDR3 is CASSIEFGRGDYGYTF. CDR3 DNA sequence: TGTGCCAGTAGTATAGAGTTCGGCAGGGGAGACTATGGCTACACCTTC. The J gene is TRBJ1-2, the V gene TRBV19; D is perhaps TRBD1 (6 bases). The CDR3 has 16 residues. Deletions cut 0 bases from V and 3 bases from J, with 14 bases between. Germline V gene data show CDR1 as LNHDA and CDR2 as SQIVND (reference sequence).

This clone has just one count. The chain links TRBV15 to TRBJ2-5; D is unclear. The V end was cut by 3 bases, the J end by 12 bases, with 17 bases between. CDR1 LNHNV and CDR2 YYDKDF come from the germline V gene (reference sequence). The CDR3 contains 13 residues. The CDR3: CATSSNVQNQKYF. CDR3 nucleotide sequence: TGTGCCACCAGCAGCAATGTCCAGAACCAAAAGTACTTC.

The rearrangement links TRBV2 to TRBJ2-7; tentatively, D is TRBD2 (6 bases). The V gene lost 3 bases and the J gene lost 10 bases, with 13 bases spanning the gap. Germline loops: CDR1 SNHLY, CDR2 FYNNEI. The CDR3 is 12 amino acids. DNA of the CDR3: TGTGCCAGCAGTGAGCTAATAGCGGCTCAGTACGTC. Protein: CASSELIAAQYV.

The chain carries TRBV5-6 and TRBJ2-1; TRBD2 agrees at 10 bases. Germline CDR1 is SGHDT and CDR2 is YYEEEE. Trimming took 0 bases from V and 6 from J; bases not matched to a gene: 3. The CDR3 runs 15 residues. DNA for the CDR3: TGTGCCAGCAGCTTGGAGACTAGCGGGTTCAATGAGCAGTTCTTC. Translation gives CASSLETSGFNEQFF.

This chain links TRBV7-9 with TRBJ1-1; D is perhaps TRBD1 (6 bases). Germline V gene sequence: CDR1 SEHNR, CDR2 FQNEAQ (reference sequence). V was cut by 6 bases and J by 10 bases, with 21 bases left in between. The CDR3 has 14 amino acids. The CDR3: CASSQGSTAAAAFF. CDR3 in DNA: TGTGCCAGCAGTCAGGGGTCGACAGCAGCGGCAGCTTTCTTT.